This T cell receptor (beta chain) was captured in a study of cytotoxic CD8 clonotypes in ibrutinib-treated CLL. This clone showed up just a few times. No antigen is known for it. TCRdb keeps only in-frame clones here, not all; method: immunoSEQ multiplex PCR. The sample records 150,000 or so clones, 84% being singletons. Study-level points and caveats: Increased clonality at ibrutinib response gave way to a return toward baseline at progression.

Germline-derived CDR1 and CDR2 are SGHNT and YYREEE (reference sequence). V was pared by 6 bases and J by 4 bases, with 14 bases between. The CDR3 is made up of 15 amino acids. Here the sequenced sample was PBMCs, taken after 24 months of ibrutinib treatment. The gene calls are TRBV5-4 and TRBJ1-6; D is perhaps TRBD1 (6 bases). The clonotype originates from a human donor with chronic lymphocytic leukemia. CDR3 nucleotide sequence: TGTGCCAGCACCATATATACAGGGTATAATTCACCCCTCCACTTT. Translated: CASTIYTGYNSPLHF.